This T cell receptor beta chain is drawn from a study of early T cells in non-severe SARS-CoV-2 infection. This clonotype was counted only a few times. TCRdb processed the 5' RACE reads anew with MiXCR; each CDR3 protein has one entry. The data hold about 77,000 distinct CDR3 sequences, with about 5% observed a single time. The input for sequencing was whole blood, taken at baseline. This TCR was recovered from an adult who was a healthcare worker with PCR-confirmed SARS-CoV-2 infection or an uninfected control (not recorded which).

This chain's CDR3 is CASSYSASYEQYF. As DNA, the CDR3 is TGTGCCAGCAGTTACTCGGCTTCATACGAGCAGTACTTC. The rearrangement links TRBV6-5 to TRBJ2-7; D gene uncertain. Germline V gene sequence: CDR1 MNHEY, CDR2 SVGAGI. This CDR3 is 13 amino acids long. The ends were cut back, 0 bases at V and 4 bases at J, with 7 bases in the middle.